This T cell receptor (beta chain) was sequenced in a study of T-cell reconstitution after alpha-beta-depleted transplantation in children. V lost 4 bases to trimming and J lost 2 bases, with 13 bases between them. Per the germline V gene, CDR1 is SGHNT and CDR2 is YYREEE (reference sequence). The length of the CDR3 is 14 residues. Unique molecular identifiers were used in preparing the TCRbeta library. In TCRdb, the PCR reads were re-called with MiXCR into one record per CDR3 protein. This sample has around 200,000 distinct CDR3 sequences, with 8.4% found just once. Notes on this clonotype: No antigen is known for it.

Whole-study findings and limits: After transplant, at about two months, alpha-beta T cells were reportedly derived from several hundred expanded graft clones. TCRbeta diversity was high at day 60 in some patients (a result of surviving recipient T cells and thymic progenitors). T-cell numbers and diversity, one year after transplant, stemmed largely from T cells that were newly produced.

This TCR came from a male patient between 2 and 15 years old who had a stem cell transplant for acute myeloid leukemia, so the T cells may come from the graft donor. Sequencing was performed on PBMCs, mostly from graft donor cells, taken 360 days after TCRalphabeta/CD19-depleted stem cell transplant. The chain is built from TRBV5-4 and TRBJ2-7; D might be TRBD2 (5 bases). The DNA of the CDR3 is TGTGCCAGCAGCCTGGACTCCTTAACCTACGAGCAGTACGTC. It specifies CASSLDSLTYEQYV.